This entry lists 29 T cell receptor beta chains sequenced from one sample in a study of blood T cell repertoires in COVID-19. Using immunoSEQ multiplex PCR, the repertoire was profiled, and TCRdb retains in-frame clones only, with some absent. This table holds about 60,000 clones, 65% to 85% found once. Sample: peripheral blood. These receptors were obtained from a man in his thirties or forties with COVID-19, enrolled during active disease.

The sample holds a few counts of this clone. The chain recombines TRBV5-1 with TRBJ1-2, with 7 bases fitting TRBD1. V lost 4 bases to trimming and J lost 4 bases; unmatched junction nucleotides: 10. Germline lookup yields CDR1 SGHRS and CDR2 YFSETQ. This CDR3 has 15 amino acids. This CDR3 is CASSPILGGSYGYTF. DNA for the CDR3: TGCGCCAGCAGCCCGATACTAGGGGGCAGCTATGGCTACACCTTC.

The rearrangement links TRBV19 to TRBJ1-5; no definite D call. V shed 4 bases and J shed 7 bases, with 14 bases lying between them. The V gene's germline CDR1 is LNHDA and CDR2 SQIVND (reference sequence). The CDR3 consists of 14 residues. CDR3 nucleotides: TGTGCCAGTAGTACCGAGGGAGGCGGGCAGCCCCAGCATTTT. It codes for CASSTEGGGQPQHF.

This rearrangement joins TRBV6-2 or TRBV6-3 to TRBJ1-2, with 12 bases lining up with TRBD1. After removal of 5 bases from V and 8 bases from J, the junction contained 9 bases not matched to a gene. CDR3 length: 15 residues. Germline V gene sequence: CDR1 MNHEY, CDR2 SVGEGT. The CDR3 DNA sequence: TGTGCCAGCAGTACCCTTCCAGGGACAGGGGGCGGCTACACCTTC. It translates to CASSTLPGTGGGYTF.

The chain has TRBV14 and TRBJ2-7; the match to TRBD2 covers 8 bases. With V trimmed by 4 bases and J by 1 base, 12 bases remained unmatched. Germline CDR1 reads SGHDN; CDR2 reads FVKESK. This CDR3 spans 17 amino acids. CDR3 residues: CASSRGLSGSGSYEQYF. CDR3 nucleotides: TGTGCCAGCAGCCGGGGACTAAGCGGGAGTGGGTCCTACGAGCAGTACTTC.

The table lists this clone with a count of one. The chain couples TRBV7-9 to TRBJ1-3; 7 bases agree with TRBD1. The CDR3 consists of 16 residues. Germline loops: CDR1 SEHNR, CDR2 FQNEAQ (reference sequence). The junction had 7 bases not matched to a gene; V was cut back by 5 bases and J by 0 bases. The CDR3 is CASSLWDSPSGNTIYF. CDR3 in DNA: TGTGCCAGCAGCCTTTGGGACAGCCCCTCTGGAAACACCATATATTTT.

The genes are TRBV24-1 and TRBJ2-3, with TRBD2 matching 13 bases. With 4 bases clipped from V and 4 bases from J, the junction kept 13 bases outside the gene matches. This CDR3 is 19 amino acids long. Per germline, CDR1 KGHDR and CDR2 SFDVKD. CDR3 in DNA: TGTGCCACCAGTGACCTCGGACTAGCGGGAGCCGAGACCGCAGATACGCAGTATTTT. This translates into CATSDLGLAGAETADTQYF.

The rearrangement links TRBV29-1 to TRBJ1-2, with TRBD1 identical over 9 bases. The CDR3 consists of 15 residues. CDR1 is SQVTM, CDR2 ANQGSEA, per germline. V lost 4 bases to trimming and J lost 5 bases; unmatched junction nucleotides: 11. The CDR3 here is CSVAGQGPSGYGYTF. CDR3 bases: TGCAGCGTTGCCGGACAGGGGCCCTCCGGTTATGGCTACACCTTC.

The gene calls are TRBV11-1 and TRBJ2-7, with TRBD1 identical over 12 bases. This CDR3 region has 16 residues. V was clipped by 4 bases and J by 1 base; unmatched bases: 5. Germline CDR1 SGHAT, CDR2 FQDESV (reference sequence). The CDR3, as DNA: TGTGCCAGCAGCTCAAGGGACAGGGGGCGATCCTACGAGCAGTACTTC. It codes for CASSSRDRGRSYEQYF.

This chain uses TRBV4-2 with TRBJ1-6; 9 bases match TRBD1. J lost 9 bases, V lost 3 bases, and 15 bases had no gene match. The CDR3 is made up of 18 amino acids. Germline V gene data show CDR1 as LGHNA and CDR2 as YNFKEQ. The CDR3 is CASSHLRQGGQICSPLHF. The CDR3 DNA follows: TGTGCCAGCAGCCACCTGCGACAGGGGGGGCAGATATGTTCACCCCTCCACTTT.

V gene TRBV19 combines with J gene TRBJ2-2, with 10 bases identical to TRBD2. V shed 6 bases, J shed 3 bases, and the junction held 4 bases outside the gene matches. The CDR3 totals 15 residues. Per the germline V gene, CDR1 is LNHDA and CDR2 is SQIVND (reference sequence). In nucleotides, the CDR3 is TGTGCCAGTAGGCCCGGGACTAGCGACACCGGGGAGCTGTTTTTT. Its protein product is CASRPGTSDTGELFF.

This sequence joins TRBV27 and TRBJ1-1, with D perhaps matching TRBD1 (5 bases). The germline V gene encodes CDR1 MNHEY and CDR2 SMNVEV (reference sequence). The CDR3 consists of 15 residues. V lost 6 bases, J lost 0 bases, and 14 bases lay in between. The CDR3 region is CASRKSGFMNTEAFF. The CDR3 DNA is TGTGCCAGCAGGAAATCAGGGTTCATGAACACTGAAGCTTTCTTT.

The chain combines TRBV7-6 with TRBJ2-1; the match to TRBD2 covers 12 bases. This CDR3 comprises 16 residues. Trimming cost V 4 bases and J 4 bases; bases outside gene matches: 5. Germline V gene sequence: CDR1 SGHVS, CDR2 FNYEAQ. CDR3 in amino acids: CASSSLGTSGYNEQFF. DNA of the CDR3: TGTGCCAGCAGCTCTCTCGGGACTAGCGGGTACAATGAGCAGTTCTTC.

The rearrangement links TRBV24-1 to TRBJ2-2; D remains unclear. Trimming took 3 bases from V and 2 from J, leaving 15 bases between them. Looked up from germline, CDR1 is KGHDR and CDR2 is SFDVKD. The CDR3 is 17 residues long. The DNA of the CDR3 is TGTGCCACCAGTGATGTCCCAGGTGTGGGCAACACCGGGGAGCTGTTTTTT. Amino acids: CATSDVPGVGNTGELFF.

This chain joins TRBV3-1 (or the pseudogene TRBV3-2) and TRBJ2-5; D gene ambiguous. The CDR3 runs 14 residues. Germline V CDR1 and CDR2: LGHDT, YNNKEL (reference sequence). V lost 6 bases and J lost 2, with 13 bases in between. DNA for the CDR3: TGTGCCAGCAGTCCACGTAGTAAACAAGAGACCCAGTACTTC. The encoded protein is CASSPRSKQETQYF.

This clone appeared a single time. Here the CDR3 reads CASNPADRPTGELFF. The CDR3 DNA reads as TGTGCCAGCAACCCAGCGGACAGGCCCACCGGGGAGCTGTTTTTT. The gene calls are TRBV27 and TRBJ2-2, with TRBD1 matching 7 bases. Germline V lookup: CDR1 MNHEY, CDR2 SMNVEV (reference sequence). J gave up 4 bases and V 7 bases, and 9 bases lay outside the gene matches. This CDR3 has 15 amino acids.

This chain joins TRBV28 and TRBJ1-1; D uncertain. Trimming cost V 4 bases and J 7 bases, with 16 bases left between them. Germline V CDR1 and CDR2: MDHEN, SYDVKM. There are 14 residues in the CDR3. DNA for the CDR3: TGTGCCAGCAGTTCGCTGCCGAACTCCGATGAAGCTTTCTTT. Its translation is CASSSLPNSDEAFF.

The chain has TRBV5-1 and TRBJ2-1; the match to TRBD2 covers 7 bases. CDR3 length: 15 amino acids. Germline V lookup: CDR1 SGHRS, CDR2 YFSETQ. J lost 0 bases, V lost 4 bases, and 4 bases had no gene match. The CDR3 sequence is CASSPSGVSYNEQFF. As DNA, the CDR3 is TGCGCCAGCAGCCCGAGCGGGGTCTCCTACAATGAGCAGTTCTTC.

A word on this clone: A much bigger clone sits one base away, suggesting this may be a read error. This sequence joins TRBV20-1 and TRBJ2-7; D call uncertain. V gave up 3 bases and J gave up 5 bases, with 8 bases separating them. Germline-derived CDR1 and CDR2 are DFQATT and SNEGSKA (reference sequence). CDR3 length: 11 residues. Here the CDR3 reads CSARGSNEQYF. The CDR3, as DNA: TGCAGTGCTAGGGGCAGCAACGAGCAGTACTTC.

The J gene is TRBJ1-1, the V gene TRBV28, with 10 bases lining up with TRBD1. After removal of 6 bases from V and 4 bases from J, the junction contained 5 bases not matched to a gene. This CDR3 comprises 14 residues. Germline assignment: CDR1 MDHEN and CDR2 SYDVKM. CDR3 sequence (DNA): TGTGCCAGCAGGCCGGGGACAGGGGCCACTGAAGCTTTCTTT. This sequence encodes CASRPGTGATEAFF.

This clone occurred a few times. The chain uses TRBV6-5 and TRBJ2-3; D unclear. The V end lost 9 bases, the J end lost 0 bases, and 13 bases lay between the germline ends. The CDR3 sequence is 14 residues long. Germline V CDR1 and CDR2: MNHEY, SVGAGI. CDR3 sequence reads: CASAISLSTDTQYF. CDR3 DNA: TGTGCCAGTGCAATTAGCCTTAGCACAGATACGCAGTATTTT.

This clone appeared a few times. The gene calls are TRBV5-4 and TRBJ2-1; D remains ambiguous. V was cut by 4 bases and J by 9 bases, with 11 bases left in between. Germline CDR1 reads SGHNT; CDR2 reads YYREEE (reference sequence). The CDR3 spans 12 residues. CDR3 in amino acids: CASSHANSEQFF. The DNA of the CDR3 is TGTGCCAGCAGCCACGCTAACAGTGAGCAGTTCTTC.

V is TRBV3-1 (or the pseudogene TRBV3-2) and J is TRBJ1-6, with 8 bases matching TRBD1. Germline V lookup: CDR1 LGHDT, CDR2 YNNKEL (reference sequence). The V gene end was trimmed by 4 bases and the J gene end by 9 bases; junction bases not matched to a gene: 8. The length of the CDR3 is 15 residues. Here the CDR3 reads CASSLRDRFASPLHF. CDR3 nucleotides: TGTGCCAGCAGCCTCCGGGACAGGTTTGCTTCACCCCTCCACTTT.

V gene TRBV29-1 combines with J gene TRBJ2-1, with 7 positions matching TRBD2. This CDR3 is 15 amino acids long. V dropped 6 bases and J dropped 4; count of bases not matched to a gene: 12. Germline CDR1 is SQVTM and CDR2 is ANQGSEA. The CDR3, as DNA: TGCAGCGTCGATGGACTAGAGCGGGGTTACAATGAGCAGTTCTTC. This codes for CSVDGLERGYNEQFF.

The chain couples TRBV5-4 to TRBJ1-2; D perhaps matches TRBD1 (5 bases). Trimming took 3 bases from V and 5 from J, leaving 17 bases between them. The CDR3 runs to 15 residues. Germline assignment: CDR1 SGHNT and CDR2 YYREEE (reference sequence). The CDR3 sequence is CASSSGGDGTYGYTF. DNA for the CDR3: TGTGCCAGCAGCTCGGGAGGGGACGGTACTTATGGCTACACCTTC.

V is TRBV6-5 and J is TRBJ2-3; 7 nucleotides line up with TRBD1. J gave up 2 bases and V 5 bases, and 7 bases lay outside the gene matches. Looked up from germline, CDR1 is MNHEY and CDR2 is SVGAGI. The CDR3 covers 15 residues. The CDR3 loop is CASSQRQGYTDTQYF. CDR3 in DNA: TGTGCCAGCAGTCAACGACAGGGCTACACAGATACGCAGTATTTT.

The chain employs TRBV28 and TRBJ2-7, with TRBD2 as a possible D gene (5 bases). Per germline, CDR1 MDHEN and CDR2 SYDVKM. This CDR3 contains 13 residues. Trimming stripped 5 bases from V and 6 bases from J, with 14 bases between. The CDR3 bases are TGTGCCAGCAGTGTAACACAAGCGGCCGAGCAGTACTTC. The encoded protein is CASSVTQAAEQYF.

The V and J genes are TRBV18 and TRBJ2-3; TRBD2 matches 9 bases. V lost 3 bases to trimming and J lost 3 bases; unmatched junction nucleotides: 10. Germline CDR1 is KGHSH and CDR2 is LQKENI. The CDR3 spans 17 residues. The chain's CDR3 is CASSPTPREGRTDTQYF. DNA for the CDR3: TGTGCCAGCTCACCCACGCCGCGGGAGGGACGGACAGATACGCAGTATTTT.

The rearrangement joins TRBV7-9 to TRBJ2-2; 10 positions match TRBD1. V trimming: 5 bases; J trimming: 9 bases; junction bases outside the gene matches: 6. This CDR3 comprises 14 residues. The germline CDR1 and CDR2 sequences are SEHNR and FQNEAQ (reference sequence). CDR3 sequence: CASSPGQGGRELFF. In DNA, the CDR3 is TGTGCCAGCAGCCCTGGACAGGGGGGCCGGGAGCTGTTTTTT.

The CDR3 nucleotides read TGTGCCAGCAGTGTTGAGGGGAGGTATACTGAAGCTTTCTTT. This sequence encodes CASSVEGRYTEAFF. The gene calls are TRBV2 and TRBJ1-1, with D perhaps matching TRBD1 (5 bases). V was cut by 4 bases and J by 5 bases, with 14 bases left in between. Germline CDR1 SNHLY, CDR2 FYNNEI. The CDR3 runs to 14 residues. Drawing the rest from reference TRBV2 and TRBJ1-1, the complete variable domain is EPEVTQTPSHQVTQMGQEVILRCVPISNHLYFYWYRQILGQKVEFLVSFYNNEISEKSEIFDDQFSVERPDGSNFTLKIRSTKLEDSAMYFCASSVEGRYTEAFFGQGTRLTVV.